One sample yielded the 30 T cell receptor beta chains listed below, sequenced in a study of blood T cell repertoires in COVID-19. Method: immunoSEQ multiplex PCR; TCRdb's copy keeps in-frame clones and lacks some. The sample records under 85,000 clones, roughly 90% being singletons. The sample consisted of peripheral blood. These TCRs come from a man aged 70 or older with active or convalescent COVID-19.

The rearrangement joins TRBV5-5 to TRBJ2-1; 12 bases line up with TRBD2. J gave up 4 bases and V 6 bases, and 5 bases lay outside the gene matches. The CDR3 sequence is 15 residues long. The germline V gene has CDR1 SGHKS and CDR2 YYEKEE (reference sequence). The CDR3 is CASTQGLAGYNEQFF. CDR3 coding DNA: TGTGCCAGCACCCAAGGACTAGCGGGATACAATGAGCAGTTCTTC.

This chain uses TRBV28 with TRBJ2-7; TRBD1 agrees at 8 bases. This CDR3 region has 13 residues. The germline V gene encodes CDR1 MDHEN and CDR2 SYDVKM. The trim removed 8 bases at V and 3 bases at J, leaving 6 bases unmatched. CDR3 sequence (DNA): TGTGCCAGCGGGGGACAGGATCGCTACGAGCAGTACTTC. This gives the protein CASGGQDRYEQYF.

The chain uses TRBV18 and TRBJ1-5; possible D gene TRBD1, 5 bases. Between the trimmed V and J ends, which lost 3 bases and 7 bases, there was a span of 19 bases. The CDR3 length is 16 residues. CDR1 and CDR2 (germline): KGHSH, LQKENI. The CDR3 DNA reads as TGTGCCAGCTCACCGACGTCGCAGGGTAGAGGACAGCCCCAGCATTTT. This encodes CASSPTSQGRGQPQHF.

This chain links TRBV6-1 with TRBJ1-5; D not resolved. CDR1 MNHNS and CDR2 SASEGT come from the germline V gene. The CDR3 is 16 amino acids. V gave up 3 bases and J gave up 0 bases, with 12 bases separating them. CDR3 in DNA: TGTGCCAGCAGTGAGTCGGGTTGGCTTAGCAATCAGCCCCAGCATTTT. Amino acid sequence: CASSESGWLSNQPQHF.

This clone appeared once. V is TRBV7-9 and J is TRBJ2-5, with a weak D call TRBD2 (7 bases). Trimming stripped 2 bases from V and 4 bases from J, with 17 bases between. This CDR3 is 16 amino acids long. CDR1 is SEHNR, CDR2 FQNEAQ, per germline (reference sequence). The CDR3 here is CASSLLSGGQGETQYF. The CDR3 bases are TGTGCCAGCAGCTTATTATCGGGGGGCCAGGGAGAGACCCAGTACTTC.

V is TRBV7-9 and J is TRBJ1-1; no clear D gene. The germline V gene encodes CDR1 SEHNR and CDR2 FQNEAQ (reference sequence). V was trimmed by 2 bases and J by 1 base, leaving 11 bases between them. The CDR3 spans 15 residues. The CDR3 spells CASSLNAEGNTEAFF. Here the CDR3 DNA reads TGTGCCAGCAGCTTAAACGCGGAGGGGAACACTGAAGCTTTCTTT.

This clone was seen just once. This chain links TRBV6-5 with TRBJ1-6; 7 nucleotides align to TRBD1. Trimming removed 7 bases from V and 4 bases from J; junction bases left unmatched: 7. The germline gives CDR1 MNHEY, CDR2 SVGAGI. The CDR3 is 15 amino acids. In nucleotides, the CDR3 is TGTGCCAGCACCCTATCGACAGGGTATAATTCACCCCTCCACTTT. Translation gives CASTLSTGYNSPLHF.

This chain uses TRBV11-2 with TRBJ2-7; 11 bases line up with TRBD2. V lost 3 bases to trimming and J lost 3 bases; unmatched junction nucleotides: 4. This CDR3 contains 15 residues. The germline CDR1 and CDR2 sequences are SGHAT and FQNNGV. DNA for the CDR3: TGTGCCAGCAGCTTGGGACTAGCGGAGTTCTACGAGCAGTACTTC. Protein sequence: CASSLGLAEFYEQYF.

This chain uses TRBV27 with TRBJ2-7, with 8 nucleotides matching TRBD2. The V segment lost 3 bases and the J segment 7 bases; nucleotides outside the gene matches: 8. CDR3 length: 14 residues. Germline V gives CDR1 MNHEY, CDR2 SMNVEV (reference sequence). Written as DNA, the CDR3 is TGTGCCAGCAGTTTGGAGCGTCCGGGAGGGGAGCAGTACTTC. Amino acids: CASSLERPGGEQYF.

The chain is built from TRBV3-1 (or the pseudogene TRBV3-2) and TRBJ1-4, with D unresolved. The CDR3 is made up of 17 amino acids. V lost 3 bases to trimming and J lost 8 bases, with 22 bases between them. Germline V lookup: CDR1 LGHDT, CDR2 YNNKEL (reference sequence). DNA of the CDR3: TGTGCCAGCAGCCAGAGATCCTCGGCGCTGCTGCGGGAAAAACTGTTTTTT. It encodes CASSQRSSALLREKLFF.

V usage is TRBV25-1 and J usage is TRBJ1-6; D is unclear. Germline CDR1 reads MGHDK; CDR2 reads SYGVNS. This CDR3 spans 17 amino acids. V lost 2 bases and J 0 bases, leaving 11 bases between the germline ends. CDR3 in amino acids: CASSERGRSSYNSPLHF. In DNA, the CDR3 is TGTGCCAGCAGTGAAAGAGGGAGGAGCTCCTATAATTCACCCCTCCACTTT.

The chain carries TRBV5-1 and TRBJ2-1; D unresolved. Per the germline V gene, CDR1 is SGHRS and CDR2 is YFSETQ. CDR3 size: 14 residues. Trimming took 0 bases from V and 0 from J, leaving 4 bases between them. The CDR3 is CASSLGSSYNEQFF. The CDR3 DNA sequence: TGCGCCAGCAGCTTGGGGAGCTCCTACAATGAGCAGTTCTTC.

Only one count was recorded for this clone. The chain has TRBV5-5 and TRBJ2-6, with a tentative D call TRBD2 (5 bases). The CDR3 has 16 amino acids. Deletions cut 4 bases from V and 4 bases from J, with 15 bases between. Germline V CDR1 and CDR2: SGHKS, YYEKEE (reference sequence). The chain's CDR3 is CASSGRLLGGANVLTF. CDR3 bases: TGTGCCAGCAGCGGGAGACTCCTTGGAGGGGCCAACGTCCTGACTTTC.

The chain joins TRBV29-1 to TRBJ1-1; 7 positions match TRBD1. Germline V gene sequence: CDR1 SQVTM, CDR2 ANQGSEA. J gave up 5 bases and V 8 bases, and 11 bases lay outside the gene matches. This CDR3 contains 13 residues. The DNA for the CDR3 is TGCAGCTGTCGACAGGGATCGGGTACTGAAGCTTTCTTT. This gives the protein CSCRQGSGTEAFF.

As concerns this clone: A much bigger clone sits one base away, suggesting this may be a read error. Written as DNA, the CDR3 is TGCGCCCCCCGCCAACTCGGACCGACCATCGGCGGGACCCGCACAGATACGCAGTATTTT. Translated: CAPRQLGPTIGGTRTDTQYF. The chain recombines TRBV4-1 with TRBJ2-3; TRBD2 is a possible D gene (6 bases). The germline V and J ends were trimmed by 11 bases and 1 base, with 34 bases remaining between them. This CDR3 is built from 20 residues. Germline CDR1 MGHRA, CDR2 YSYEKL.

The chain is built from TRBV3-1 (or the pseudogene TRBV3-2) and TRBJ1-2, with TRBD1 matching 11 bases. Trimming removed 3 bases from V and 1 base from J; junction bases left unmatched: 4. The germline V gene encodes CDR1 LGHDT and CDR2 YNNKEL (reference sequence). This CDR3 region has 16 residues. CDR3 in DNA: TGTGCCAGCAGCCAGAGGGACAGGGGGATTAACTATGGCTACACCTTC. As protein: CASSQRDRGINYGYTF.

The chain is built from TRBV28 and TRBJ1-5, with 9 bases matching TRBD1. CDR1 and CDR2 (germline): MDHEN, SYDVKM. V lost 6 bases and J lost 5; bases outside the gene matches: 5. The CDR3 has 14 residues. CDR3 DNA: TGTGCCAGCAGCGACGGGACAGGGTATCAGCCCCAGCATTTT. It encodes CASSDGTGYQPQHF.

The chain uses TRBV6-4 and TRBJ2-5; D possibly corresponds to TRBD2 (6 bases). V was pared by 11 bases and J by 9 bases, with 13 bases between. The CDR3 is 10 amino acids. CDR1 is MRHNA and CDR2 is SNTAGT in the germline V gene. CDR3 residues: CAGGREAQYF. Here the CDR3 DNA reads TGTGCCGGTGGCAGGGAGGCCCAGTACTTC.

The chain carries TRBV2 and TRBJ1-5; possibly TRBD1 for D (6 bases). Between the trimmed V and J ends, which lost 2 bases and 5 bases, there was a span of 13 bases. Germline V lookup: CDR1 SNHLY, CDR2 FYNNEI. The CDR3 covers 15 residues. The CDR3 sequence: CASSESGTSYQPQHF. CDR3 DNA sequence: TGTGCCAGCAGTGAATCCGGGACATCTTATCAGCCCCAGCATTTT. Filled out from reference TRBV2 and TRBJ1-5, the complete variable domain reads EPEVTQTPSHQVTQMGQEVILRCVPISNHLYFYWYRQILGQKVEFLVSFYNNEISEKSEIFDDQFSVERPDGSNFTLKIRSTKLEDSAMYFCASSESGTSYQPQHFGDGTRLSIL.

The chain has TRBV10-3 and TRBJ1-1; D may be TRBD1 (5 bases). The CDR3 runs to 18 residues. Germline assignment: CDR1 ENHRY and CDR2 SYGVKD. Between the trimmed V and J ends, which lost 9 bases and 1 base, there was a span of 27 bases. The CDR3 region is CAIRDLWSGRAANTEAFF. In DNA form, the CDR3 reads TGTGCCATAAGGGACTTGTGGAGTGGGCGGGCAGCGAACACTGAAGCTTTCTTT.

The sample holds one count of this clone. CDR3 protein: CASSRRRGLNEKLFF. The CDR3 DNA sequence: TGTGCCAGCAGCCGCCGCAGGGGTCTGAATGAAAAACTGTTTTTT. This chain links TRBV28 with TRBJ1-4; a possible D gene is TRBD1 (6 bases). Germline values: CDR1 MDHEN, CDR2 SYDVKM. The CDR3 spans 15 residues. V lost 6 bases to trimming and J lost 5 bases, with 16 bases between them.

This sequence joins TRBV6-6 and TRBJ2-1; D is possibly TRBD1 (5 bases). Germline CDR1 is MNHNY and CDR2 is SVGAGI (reference sequence). The CDR3 consists of 16 residues. With 7 bases removed from V and 0 bases from J, the gap between germline ends came to 16 bases. In nucleotides, the CDR3 is TGTGCCAGCAATGAGAGACAGTCTAGCTCCTACAATGAGCAGTTCTTC. It yields the protein CASNERQSSSYNEQFF.

This chain connects TRBV19 to TRBJ1-5, with 8 nucleotides matching TRBD1. The germline CDR1 and CDR2 sequences are LNHDA and SQIVND (reference sequence). Trimming at V came to 4 bases and at J to 2 bases, leaving 1 base not matched to a gene. The CDR3 totals 14 residues. The CDR3 is CASSRGQGNQPQHF. For the CDR3, the DNA is TGTGCCAGTAGTAGGGGACAGGGCAATCAGCCCCAGCATTTT.

The chain couples TRBV28 to TRBJ1-1, with 11 positions matching TRBD1. The CDR3 length is 17 residues. The trim removed 6 bases at V and 7 bases at J, leaving 16 bases unmatched. Germline V gene sequence: CDR1 MDHEN, CDR2 SYDVKM. CDR3 in DNA: TGTGCCAGCAGCCTTACCGGTAGGACAGGGGGCTTAGTTGAAGCTTTCTTT. This encodes CASSLTGRTGGLVEAFF.

The chain carries TRBV18 and TRBJ2-3, with 9 bases fitting TRBD1. V gave up 3 bases and J gave up 14 bases; unmatched junction bases: 9. This CDR3 has 13 residues. The germline gives CDR1 KGHSH, CDR2 LQKENI. CDR3: CASSPANGTGRYF. CDR3 DNA: TGTGCCAGCTCACCCGCGAACGGGACAGGGAGGTATTTT. Drawing the rest from reference TRBV18 and TRBJ2-3, the complete variable domain is NAGVMQNPRHLVRRRGQEARLRCSPMKGHSHVYWYRQLPEEGLKFMVYLQKENIIDESGMPKERFSAEFPKEGPSILRIQQVVRGDSAAYFCASSPANGTGRYFGPGTRLTVL.

The gene calls are TRBV29-1 and TRBJ1-1, with a tentative D call TRBD1 (5 bases). Trimming removed 5 bases from V and 2 bases from J, with 9 bases in between. The CDR3 is 12 residues long. Germline V gene data show CDR1 as SQVTM and CDR2 as ANQGSEA. CDR3: CSVPGSNTEAFF. The CDR3 DNA sequence: TGCAGCGTTCCAGGGTCAAACACTGAAGCTTTCTTT.

The rearrangement joins TRBV5-8 to TRBJ1-3; tentative D call: TRBD1 (6 bases). CDR1 SGHTS and CDR2 YDEGEE come from the germline V gene. The CDR3 covers 16 residues. V was trimmed by 2 bases and J by 1 base, leaving 13 bases between them. CDR3 DNA: TGTGCCAGCAGCTTACAGGGATTGGGTTCTGGAAACACCATATATTTT. This encodes CASSLQGLGSGNTIYF.

The chain couples TRBV9 to TRBJ2-7; TRBD2 matches at 7 bases. The germline CDR1 and CDR2 sequences are SGDLS and YYNGEE. CDR3 length: 15 residues. V trimming: 3 bases; J trimming: 6 bases; junction bases outside the gene matches: 12. The CDR3 DNA is TGTGCCAGCAGCGCCGGCGGGGGAGGGCCTCTCGAGCAGTACTTC. Translating it yields CASSAGGGGPLEQYF.

The V call is TRBV10-1, the J call TRBJ1-1, with D possibly TRBD1 on 6 matching bases. Germline CDR1 WNHNN, CDR2 SYGVQD (reference sequence). V dropped 9 bases and J dropped 7 bases, with 21 bases sitting between them. The CDR3 contains 14 residues. The CDR3 region is CARPSRGLRDEAFF. DNA for the CDR3: TGCGCCAGACCCTCCAGGGGCTTGAGAGATGAAGCTTTCTTT.

J is TRBJ1-4 and V is TRBV19; D not resolved. CDR3 length: 14 residues. Trimming removed 7 bases from V and 4 bases from J, with 13 bases in between. CDR1 and CDR2 (germline): LNHDA, SQIVND (reference sequence). The CDR3 protein is CASTYLNSNEKLFF. The DNA of the CDR3 is TGTGCCAGTACCTACTTGAACAGTAATGAAAAACTGTTTTTT.